The 11 T cell receptor beta chains given below trace back to one sample, sequenced in a study of T-cell reconstitution after alpha-beta-depleted transplantation in children. Unique molecular identifiers tagged the TCRbeta library. A single record per CDR3 protein comes from TCRdb applying MiXCR to the PCR reads. The sample holds about 640,000 distinct CDR3 sequences, over 15% seen once. The input for sequencing was PBMCs from the stem cell graft donor, taken from the stem cell graft. The receptors were gathered from a human donor who donated a stem cell graft to a child with acute myeloid leukemia.

The CDR3 DNA sequence: TGTGCCAGCACCAGAACTAGGGCAACTTCGGGAAACACCATATATTTT. Its translation: CASTRTRATSGNTIYF. The chain employs TRBV7-2 and TRBJ1-3; D unresolved. The CDR3 is 16 residues long. CDR1 and CDR2 from the germline V gene are SGHTA and FQGNSA. The V gene lost 7 bases and the J gene lost 4 bases, with 20 bases spanning the gap.

This clonotype came up a few times. The gene calls are TRBV4-3 and TRBJ1-1; maybe TRBD1 (5 bases). The CDR3 sequence is 15 residues long. Germline V gene sequence: CDR1 LGHNA, CDR2 YSLEER. V was pared by 1 base and J by 8 bases, with 17 bases between. CDR3 bases: TGCGCCAGCAGCCAAGTGTCGTACAGGCGGGGGGAAGCTTTCTTT. Its protein product is CASSQVSYRRGEAFF.

There are many counts of this clonotype. The chain couples TRBV20-1 to TRBJ2-7, with unresolved D. There are 12 residues in the CDR3. Between the trimmed V and J ends, which lost 3 bases and 0 bases, there was a span of 6 bases. In germline, CDR1 is DFQATT, CDR2 SNEGSKA (reference sequence). DNA of the CDR3: TGCAGTGCTAGGAGAAGCTCCTACGAGCAGTACTTC. The encoded protein is CSARRSSYEQYF.

The table lists this clonotype with a few counts. This chain uses TRBV4-2 with TRBJ2-7; D gene unclear. CDR3 length equals 13 residues. Germline V gives CDR1 LGHNA, CDR2 YNFKEQ. Trimming cost V 1 base and J 3 bases, with 7 bases left between them. CDR3 amino acids: CASSQGPYYEQYV. The CDR3 nucleotides read TGTGCCAGCAGCCAAGGGCCTTACTACGAGCAGTACGTC.

The sample holds a few counts of this clonotype. J is TRBJ2-7 and V is TRBV20-1; D perhaps matches TRBD1 (6 bases). The CDR3 runs 12 residues. V was trimmed by 4 bases and J by 3 bases, leaving 10 bases between them. The germline V gene has CDR1 DFQATT and CDR2 SNEGSKA (reference sequence). The CDR3 loop is CSATGADYEQYF. As DNA, the CDR3 is TGCAGTGCTACAGGGGCGGACTACGAGCAGTACTTC.

Only a few counts were recorded for this clonotype. The J gene is TRBJ1-4, the V gene TRBV4-2, with D perhaps matching TRBD1 (5 bases). Trimming pared 3 bases from V and 5 bases from J, leaving 13 bases between. The CDR3 runs 15 residues. In germline, CDR1 is LGHNA, CDR2 YNFKEQ. The CDR3 nucleotides are TGTGCCAGCAGCCACCCCGGGACGGAAAATGAAAAACTGTTTTTT. Amino acids: CASSHPGTENEKLFF.

This sequence joins TRBV28 and TRBJ2-7; 8 bases fit TRBD2. The CDR3 is 17 amino acids. Germline loops: CDR1 MDHEN, CDR2 SYDVKM. V trimming: 6 bases; J trimming: 5 bases; junction bases outside the gene matches: 18. CDR3 DNA sequence: TGTGCCAGCAGCGGGGGGGGGGTGATGTTCTCTGAACACGAGCAGTACGTC. It translates to CASSGGGVMFSEHEQYV.

The chain couples TRBV5-6 to TRBJ1-1; D uncertain. V was trimmed by 5 bases and J by 1 base, leaving 12 bases between them. There are 14 residues in the CDR3. Germline-derived CDR1 and CDR2 are SGHDT and YYEEEE. The CDR3: CASRDLSANTEAFF. CDR3 coding DNA: TGTGCCAGCAGGGATTTGAGCGCGAACACTGAAGCTTTCTTT.

At least ten counts were recorded for this clonotype. This sequence joins TRBV7-9 and TRBJ1-1, with D tentatively TRBD1 (5 bases). V lost 5 bases to trimming and J lost 10 bases, with 11 bases between them. The CDR3 sequence is 11 residues long. Germline values: CDR1 SEHNR, CDR2 FQNEAQ (reference sequence). CDR3 loop: CASSPGAGAFF. CDR3 in DNA: TGTGCCAGCAGCCCCGGGGCCGGAGCTTTCTTT.

The chain uses TRBV27 and TRBJ2-3, with D uncertain. The CDR3 loop spans 10 amino acids. The V gene's germline CDR1 is MNHEY and CDR2 SMNVEV (reference sequence). Trimming removed 4 bases at V and 14 bases at J, with 10 bases between. CDR3 loop: CASSCPFWYF. DNA of the CDR3: TGTGCCAGCAGTTGTCCATTTTGGTATTTT.

The rearrangement uses TRBV4-1 and TRBJ2-3, with 9 positions matching TRBD2. The V gene's germline CDR1 is MGHRA and CDR2 YSYEKL. Trimming took 1 base from V and 0 from J; bases not matched to a gene: 5. The CDR3 is 17 residues long. The CDR3 protein is CASSQGLAGSSTDTQYF. CDR3 coding DNA: TGCGCCAGCAGCCAAGGGCTAGCGGGGTCGAGCACAGATACGCAGTATTTT.